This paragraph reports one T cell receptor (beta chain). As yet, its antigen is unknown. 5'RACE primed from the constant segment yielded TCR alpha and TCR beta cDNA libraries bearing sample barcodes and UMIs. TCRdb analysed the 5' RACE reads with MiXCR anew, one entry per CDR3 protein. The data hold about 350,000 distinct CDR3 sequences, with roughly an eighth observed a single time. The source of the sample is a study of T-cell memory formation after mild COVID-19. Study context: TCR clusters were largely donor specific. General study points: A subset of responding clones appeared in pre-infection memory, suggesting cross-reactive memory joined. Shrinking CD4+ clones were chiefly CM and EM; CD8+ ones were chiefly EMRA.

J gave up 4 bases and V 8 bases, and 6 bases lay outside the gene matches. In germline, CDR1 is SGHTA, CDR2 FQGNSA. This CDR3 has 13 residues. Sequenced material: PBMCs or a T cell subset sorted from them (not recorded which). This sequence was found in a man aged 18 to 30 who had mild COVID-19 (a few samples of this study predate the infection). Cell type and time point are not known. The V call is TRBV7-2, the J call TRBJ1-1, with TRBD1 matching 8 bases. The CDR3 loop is CASRIQGATEAFF. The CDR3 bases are TGTGCCAGCCGAATCCAGGGGGCCACTGAAGCTTTCTTT.